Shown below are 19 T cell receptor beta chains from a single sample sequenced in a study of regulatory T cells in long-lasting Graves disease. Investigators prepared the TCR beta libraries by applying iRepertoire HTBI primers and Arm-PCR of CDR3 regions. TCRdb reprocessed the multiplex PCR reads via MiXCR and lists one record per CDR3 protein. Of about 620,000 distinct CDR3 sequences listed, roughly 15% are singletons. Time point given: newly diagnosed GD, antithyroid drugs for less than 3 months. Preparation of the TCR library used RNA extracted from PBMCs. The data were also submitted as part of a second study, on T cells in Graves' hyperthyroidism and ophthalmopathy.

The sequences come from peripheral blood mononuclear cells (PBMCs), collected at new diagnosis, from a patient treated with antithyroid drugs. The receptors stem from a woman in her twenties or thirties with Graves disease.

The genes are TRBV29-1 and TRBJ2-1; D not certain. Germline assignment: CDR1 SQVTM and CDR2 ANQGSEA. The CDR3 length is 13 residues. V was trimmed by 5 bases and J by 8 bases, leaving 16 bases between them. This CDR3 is CSVSTLLMDEQFF. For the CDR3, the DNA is TGCAGCGTTTCCACTTTATTAATGGATGAGCAGTTCTTC.

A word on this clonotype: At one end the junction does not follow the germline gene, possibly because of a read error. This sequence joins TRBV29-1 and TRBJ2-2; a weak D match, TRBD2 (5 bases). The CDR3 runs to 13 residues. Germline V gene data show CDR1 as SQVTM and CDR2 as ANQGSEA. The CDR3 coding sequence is TGCAGCGTTGATGCGACCCACACCGGGGAGCCGTTTTTT. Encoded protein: CSVDATHTGEPFF.

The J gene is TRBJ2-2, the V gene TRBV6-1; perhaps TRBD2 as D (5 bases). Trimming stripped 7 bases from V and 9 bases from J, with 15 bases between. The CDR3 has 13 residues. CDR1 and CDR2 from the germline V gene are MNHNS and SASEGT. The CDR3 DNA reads TGTGCCAGCACGAGGGCTCAATACCGGGAGCTGTTTTTT. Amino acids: CASTRAQYRELFF.

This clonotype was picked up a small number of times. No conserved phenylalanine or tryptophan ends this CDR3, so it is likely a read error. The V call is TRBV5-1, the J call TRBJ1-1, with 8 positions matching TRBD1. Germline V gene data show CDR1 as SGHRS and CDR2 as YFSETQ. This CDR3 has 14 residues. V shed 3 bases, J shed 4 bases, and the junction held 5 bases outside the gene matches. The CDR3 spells CASSYAGGSTEAFL. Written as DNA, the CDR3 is TGCGCCAGCAGCTACGCAGGGGGCTCCACTGAAGCTTTCCTT.

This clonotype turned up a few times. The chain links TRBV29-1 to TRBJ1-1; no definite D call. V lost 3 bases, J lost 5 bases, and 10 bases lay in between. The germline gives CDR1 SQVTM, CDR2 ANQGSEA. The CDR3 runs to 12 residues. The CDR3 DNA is TGCAGCGTTGATTCGTGGAAGACTGAAGCTTTCTTT. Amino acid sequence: CSVDSWKTEAFF.

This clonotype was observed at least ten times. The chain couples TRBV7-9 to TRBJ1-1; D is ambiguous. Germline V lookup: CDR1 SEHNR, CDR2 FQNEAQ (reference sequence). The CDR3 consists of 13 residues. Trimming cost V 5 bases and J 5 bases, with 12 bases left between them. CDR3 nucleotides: TGTGCCAGCAGCGGGAGTTTCGGGACTGAAGCTTTCTTT. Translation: CASSGSFGTEAFF.

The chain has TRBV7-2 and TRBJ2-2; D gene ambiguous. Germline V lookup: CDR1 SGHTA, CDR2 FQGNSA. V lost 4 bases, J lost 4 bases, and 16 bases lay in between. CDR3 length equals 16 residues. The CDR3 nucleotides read TGTGCCAGCAGCTCATCACGCCCTATTGTCACCGGGGAGCTGTTTTTT. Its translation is CASSSSRPIVTGELFF. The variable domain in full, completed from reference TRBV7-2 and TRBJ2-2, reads GAGVSQSPSNKVTEKGKDVELRCDPISGHTALYWYRQSLGQGLEFLIYFQGNSAPDKSGLPSDRFSAERTGGSVSTLTIQRTQQEDSAVYLCASSSSRPIVTGELFFGEGSRLTVL.

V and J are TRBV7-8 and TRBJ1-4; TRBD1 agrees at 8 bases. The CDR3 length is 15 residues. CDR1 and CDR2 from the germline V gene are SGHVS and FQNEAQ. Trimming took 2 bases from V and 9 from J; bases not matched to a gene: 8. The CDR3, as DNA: TGTGCCAGCAGCTTACGGGGTGGACAGGGTCAAAAACTGTTTTTT. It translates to CASSLRGGQGQKLFF.

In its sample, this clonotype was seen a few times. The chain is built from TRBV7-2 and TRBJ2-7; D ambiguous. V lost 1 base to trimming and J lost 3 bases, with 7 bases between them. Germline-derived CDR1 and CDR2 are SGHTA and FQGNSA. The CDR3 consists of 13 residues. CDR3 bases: TGTGCCAGCAGCTTAGACTACTACTACGAGCAGTACTTC. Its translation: CASSLDYYYEQYF.

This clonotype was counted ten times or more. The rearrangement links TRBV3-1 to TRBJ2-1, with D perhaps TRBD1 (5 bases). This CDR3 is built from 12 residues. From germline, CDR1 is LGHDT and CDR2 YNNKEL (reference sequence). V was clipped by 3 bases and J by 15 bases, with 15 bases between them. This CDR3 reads CASSQDGHIPFF. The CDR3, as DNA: TGTGCCAGCAGCCAGGACGGACATATTCCGTTCTTC.

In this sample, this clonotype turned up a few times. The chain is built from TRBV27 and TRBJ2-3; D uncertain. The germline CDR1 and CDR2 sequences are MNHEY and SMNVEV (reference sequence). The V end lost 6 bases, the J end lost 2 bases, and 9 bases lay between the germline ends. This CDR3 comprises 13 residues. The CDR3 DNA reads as TGTGCCAGCAGCCGGACCTACACAGATACGCAGTATTTT. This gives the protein CASSRTYTDTQYF.

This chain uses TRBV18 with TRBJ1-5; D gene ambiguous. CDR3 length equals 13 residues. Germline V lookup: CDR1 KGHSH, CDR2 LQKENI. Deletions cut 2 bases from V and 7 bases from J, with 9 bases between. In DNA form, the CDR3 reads TGTGCCAGCTCACCAACGATCGACCAGCCCCAGCATTTT. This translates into CASSPTIDQPQHF.

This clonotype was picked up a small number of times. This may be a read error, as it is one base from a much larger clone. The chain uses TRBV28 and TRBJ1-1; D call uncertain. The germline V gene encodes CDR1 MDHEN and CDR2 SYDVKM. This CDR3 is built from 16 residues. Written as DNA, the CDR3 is TGTACCAGCAGTTTTTCGGGCCAACGCGGGCGCGCTGAAGCTTTCTTT. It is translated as CTSSFSGQRGRAEAFF. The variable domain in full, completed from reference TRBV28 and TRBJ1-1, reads DVKVTQSSRYLVKRTGEKVFLECVQDMDHENMFWYRQDPGLGLRLIYFSYDVKMKEKGDIPEGYSVSREKKERFSLILESASTNQTSMYLCTSSFSGQRGRAEAFFGQGTRLTVV.

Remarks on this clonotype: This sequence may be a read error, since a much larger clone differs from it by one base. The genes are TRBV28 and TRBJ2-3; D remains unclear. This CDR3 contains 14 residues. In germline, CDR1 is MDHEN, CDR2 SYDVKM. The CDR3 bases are TGTGCCAGCAGTGCCGTGACCTACGTAGATAAGCAGTATTTT. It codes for CASSAVTYVDKQYF. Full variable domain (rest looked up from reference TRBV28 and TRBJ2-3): DVKVTQSSRYLVKRTGEKVFLECVQDMDHENMFWYRQDPGLGLRLIYFSYDVKMKEKGDIPEGYSVSREKKERFSLILESASTNQTSMYLCASSAVTYVDKQYFGPGTRLTVL.

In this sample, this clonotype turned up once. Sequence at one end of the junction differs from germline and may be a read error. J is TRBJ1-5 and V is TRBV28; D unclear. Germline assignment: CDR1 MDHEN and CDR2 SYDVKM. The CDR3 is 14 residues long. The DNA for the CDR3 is TGTGCCAGCAGTTTATCCGGATACAATCGGCCCCAGCATTTT. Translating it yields CASSLSGYNRPQHF.

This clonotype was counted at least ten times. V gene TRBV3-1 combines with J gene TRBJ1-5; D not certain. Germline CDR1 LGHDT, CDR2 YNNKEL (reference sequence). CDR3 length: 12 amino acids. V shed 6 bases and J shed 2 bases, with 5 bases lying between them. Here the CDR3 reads CASSSGNQPQHF. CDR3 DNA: TGTGCCAGCAGTTCAGGCAATCAGCCCCAGCATTTT. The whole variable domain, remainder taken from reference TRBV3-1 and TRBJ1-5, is DTAVSQTPKYLVTQMGNDKSIKCEQNLGHDTMYWYKQDSKKFLKIMFSYNNKELIINETVPNRFSPKSPDKAHLNLHINSLELGDSAVYFCASSSGNQPQHFGDGTRLSIL.

CDR3 nucleotide sequence: TGCAGTGCAACGGACAGGGAAAAAAATTCCTACAATGAGCAGTTCTTC. Its protein is CSATDREKNSYNEQFF. The gene calls are TRBV20-1 and TRBJ2-1, with 8 bases aligning to TRBD1. The CDR3 has 16 residues. CDR1 and CDR2 from the germline V gene are DFQATT and SNEGSKA (reference sequence). Trimming cost V 6 bases and J 1 base; bases outside gene matches: 11.

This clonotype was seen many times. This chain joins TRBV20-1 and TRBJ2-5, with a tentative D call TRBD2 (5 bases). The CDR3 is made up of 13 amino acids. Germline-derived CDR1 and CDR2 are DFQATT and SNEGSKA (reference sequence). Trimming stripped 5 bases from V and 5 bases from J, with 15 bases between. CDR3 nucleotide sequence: TGCAGTGCTTCTACTAGAATCGGGGAGACCCAGTACTTC. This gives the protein CSASTRIGETQYF.

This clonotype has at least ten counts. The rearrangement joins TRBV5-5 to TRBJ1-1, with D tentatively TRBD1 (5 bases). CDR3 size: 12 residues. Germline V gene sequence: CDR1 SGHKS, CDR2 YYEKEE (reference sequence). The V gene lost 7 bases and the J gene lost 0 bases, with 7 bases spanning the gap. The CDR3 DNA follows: TGTGCCAGCCGGACAATGAACACTGAAGCTTTCTTT. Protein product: CASRTMNTEAFF.